Shown below are 7 T cell receptor beta chains from a single sample sequenced in a study of T-cell reconstitution after alpha-beta-depleted transplantation in children. The library targeted TCRbeta and was prepared with unique molecular identifiers. TCRdb re-derived calls from the PCR reads in MiXCR, one entry per CDR3 protein. The repertoire holds some 390,000 distinct CDR3 sequences, with roughly 21% as singletons. Sequencing was performed on PBMCs from the stem cell graft donor, taken from the stem cell graft. These TCRs come from a human donor who donated a stem cell graft to a child with acute myeloid leukemia.

The chain's CDR3 is CASSSPSREFAYEQYF. The CDR3 DNA is TGTGCCAGCAGTTCCCCCTCACGGGAGTTTGCCTACGAGCAGTACTTC. The chain recombines TRBV28 with TRBJ2-7; possibly TRBD2 for D (6 bases). Germline-derived CDR1 and CDR2 are MDHEN and SYDVKM. V was trimmed by 4 bases and J by 2 bases, leaving 18 bases between them. This CDR3 has 16 amino acids.

CDR3 residues: CASSTDGGYGNTIYF. The DNA for the CDR3 is TGTGCCAGCTCCACGGACGGAGGATATGGAAACACCATATATTTT. The chain recombines TRBV18 with TRBJ1-3; no definite D call. Germline CDR1 reads KGHSH; CDR2 reads LQKENI. Trimming pared 6 bases from V and 3 bases from J, leaving 15 bases between. The CDR3 has 15 amino acids.

The rearrangement links TRBV18 to TRBJ2-1; no clear D gene. V was pared by 0 bases and J by 6 bases, with 6 bases between. Germline lookup yields CDR1 KGHSH and CDR2 LQKENI. This CDR3 is 13 amino acids long. The CDR3 coding sequence is TGTGCCAGCTCACCACCTAACTCCAATGAGCAGTTCTTC. This translates into CASSPPNSNEQFF.

This chain joins TRBV15 and TRBJ2-3, with D perhaps assigned TRBD1 or TRBD2 (6 bases each). Germline CDR1 and CDR2: LNHNV and YYDKDF (reference sequence). Trimming cost V 0 bases and J 5 bases, with 15 bases left between them. The CDR3 contains 16 residues. CDR3 sequence reads: CATSREMGGSGDTQYF. CDR3 sequence (DNA): TGTGCCACCAGCAGAGAAATGGGGGGCTCAGGAGATACGCAGTATTTT.

This clonotype was detected many times. The chain is built from TRBV20-1 and TRBJ2-6; 8 bases fit TRBD2. Germline CDR1 and CDR2: DFQATT and SNEGSKA (reference sequence). V was clipped by 5 bases and J by 2 bases; unmatched bases: 11. The CDR3 is 17 amino acids. CDR3 nucleotide sequence: TGCAGTGCTCCCCACAGCGGGAGCAAAACTGGGGCCAACGTCCTGACTTTC. This codes for CSAPHSGSKTGANVLTF.

In its sample, this clonotype was seen many times. The chain joins TRBV6-1 to TRBJ1-2, with D possibly matching TRBD1 (5 bases). Trimming pared 4 bases from V and 4 bases from J, leaving 16 bases between. Germline V lookup: CDR1 MNHNS, CDR2 SASEGT. The CDR3 sequence is 15 residues long. CDR3 protein: CASSAEFRTSYGYTF. DNA of the CDR3: TGTGCCAGCAGTGCCGAATTCCGGACAAGCTATGGCTACACCTTC.

This clonotype turned up a few times. The gene calls are TRBV20-1 and TRBJ2-7; 10 bases are a match to TRBD2. Germline V CDR1 and CDR2: DFQATT, SNEGSKA (reference sequence). The CDR3 is 17 residues long. The ends lost 6 bases at V and 1 base at J; junction bases unmatched: 15. The CDR3: CSAHYPGLARGSYEQYF. CDR3 nucleotide sequence: TGCAGTGCCCACTACCCGGGACTAGCGAGGGGGTCCTACGAGCAGTACTTC.